This is a list of T cell receptor beta chains from one sample in a study of shared T cell receptors in the human thymus. Only in-frame clones appear in the TCRdb table, and some are missing; sequencing was by immunoSEQ multiplex PCR. The sample carries about 500,000 clones, around 82% recorded once. These same records also appear under a second study, on human thymus T cells.

The sample taken for sequencing was thymocytes. Every receptor here comes from a boy less than two years old with a congenital heart defect. The CDR3 runs from the conserved cysteine through the conserved F or W. Fields, in order: clone size, CDR3 length, J gene, V gene, D gene, CDR3 protein, CDR3 DNA. The D gene is left open where the match is weak. Where a row states a size, it is once, few, many or the class of an expanded clone; other rows omit it.

clone size: .
CDR3 length: 17
J gene: TRBJ2-7
V gene: TRBV5-4
D gene: .
CDR3 protein: CASSLEAGRDSRYEQYF
CDR3 DNA: TGTGCCAGCAGCTTGGAGGCAGGGCGGGATAGTCGGTACGAGCAGTACTTC

clone size: .
CDR3 length: 14
J gene: TRBJ2-2
V gene: TRBV19
D gene: .
CDR3 protein: CASNWASRTGELFF
CDR3 DNA: TGTGCCAGCAACTGGGCCAGTCGCACCGGGGAGCTGTTTTTT

clone size: .
CDR3 length: 14
J gene: TRBJ1-1
V gene: TRBV30
D gene: TRBD1
CDR3 protein: CAWREGQMNTEAFF
CDR3 DNA: TGTGCCTGGAGGGAGGGACAGATGAACACTGAAGCTTTCTTT

clone size: .
CDR3 length: 15
J gene: TRBJ2-7
V gene: TRBV29-1
D gene: TRBD1
CDR3 protein: CSVEGGVRGRNEQYF
CDR3 DNA: TGCAGCGTTGAAGGGGGGGTCAGGGGGCGAAACGAGCAGTACTTC

clone size: few
CDR3 length: 19
J gene: TRBJ1-5
V gene: TRBV15
D gene: TRBD1
CDR3 protein: CATSRDPRDRGYSNQPQHF
CDR3 DNA: TGTGCCACCAGCAGAGACCCCCGGGACAGGGGTTATAGCAATCAGCCCCAGCATTTT

clone size: .
CDR3 length: 17
J gene: TRBJ2-3
V gene: TRBV28
D gene: TRBD2
CDR3 protein: CASRVLAGVGDTDTQYF
CDR3 DNA: TGTGCCAGCAGGGTGCTAGCGGGAGTGGGGGACACAGATACGCAGTATTTT

clone size: .
CDR3 length: 19
J gene: TRBJ2-1
V gene: TRBV27
D gene: .
CDR3 protein: CASRMTAKLGRRSYNEQFF
CDR3 DNA: TGTGCCAGCAGGATGACAGCTAAGCTTGGTCGACGCTCCTACAATGAGCAGTTCTTC

clone size: once
CDR3 length: 15
J gene: TRBJ1-5
V gene: TRBV2
D gene: .
CDR3 protein: CASSEGGGTVPPQHF
CDR3 DNA: TGTGCCAGCAGTGAAGGCGGCGGTACGGTCCCGCCCCAGCATTTT

clone size: .
CDR3 length: 15
J gene: TRBJ1-4
V gene: TRBV7-9
D gene: .
CDR3 protein: CASSHDSPTNEKLFF
CDR3 DNA: TGTGCCAGCAGCCATGACAGCCCAACTAATGAAAAACTGTTTTTT

clone size: .
CDR3 length: 19
J gene: TRBJ2-1
V gene: TRBV5-1
D gene: TRBD2
CDR3 protein: CASSTRTSGFISSYNEQFF
CDR3 DNA: TGCGCCAGCAGCACTAGGACTAGCGGGTTTATAAGCTCCTACAATGAGCAGTTCTTC

clone size: .
CDR3 length: 18
J gene: TRBJ1-5
V gene: TRBV4-2
D gene: .
CDR3 protein: CASSRLGGNGKGNQPQHF
CDR3 DNA: TGTGCCAGCAGCCGCCTTGGGGGGAATGGAAAAGGCAATCAGCCCCAGCATTTT

clone size: .
CDR3 length: 15
J gene: TRBJ2-1
V gene: TRBV30
D gene: TRBD2
CDR3 protein: CAWSVRTRVYNEQFF
CDR3 DNA: TGTGCCTGGAGTGTCCGGACTAGAGTCTACAATGAGCAGTTCTTC

clone size: .
CDR3 length: 19
J gene: TRBJ2-7
V gene: TRBV7-6
D gene: TRBD2
CDR3 protein: CASSLDNRGSGRLAYEQYF
CDR3 DNA: TGTGCCAGCAGCTTAGACAACAGGGGTAGCGGGAGGTTAGCCTACGAGCAGTACTTC

clone size: .
CDR3 length: 15
J gene: TRBJ1-4
V gene: TRBV4-3
D gene: .
CDR3 protein: CASSQDRSTNEKLFF
CDR3 DNA: TGCGCCAGCAGCCAAGACAGATCAACTAATGAAAAACTGTTTTTT

clone size: .
CDR3 length: 15
J gene: TRBJ2-1
V gene: TRBV30
D gene: TRBD2
CDR3 protein: CAWRTRVAGSPKQFF
CDR3 DNA: TGTGCCTGGAGAACCCGGGTAGCGGGGTCCCCGAAGCAGTTCTTC

clone size: few
CDR3 length: 11
J gene: TRBJ2-3
V gene: TRBV28
D gene: TRBD2
CDR3 protein: CASGEGDTQYF
CDR3 DNA: TGTGCCAGCGGGGAGGGTGATACGCAGTATTTT

clone size: .
CDR3 length: 18
J gene: TRBJ2-7
V gene: TRBV7-6
D gene: .
CDR3 protein: CASSLGVSTNHSSYEQYF
CDR3 DNA: TGTGCCAGCAGCTTAGGAGTTTCGACTAACCACAGCTCCTACGAGCAGTACTTC

clone size: .
CDR3 length: 12
J gene: TRBJ2-3
V gene: TRBV25-1
D gene: .
CDR3 protein: CASSAGTDTQYF
CDR3 DNA: TGTGCCAGCAGTGCTGGCACAGATACGCAGTATTTT

clone size: .
CDR3 length: 16
J gene: TRBJ2-1
V gene: TRBV7-8
D gene: .
CDR3 protein: CASSTGAGGTYNEQFF
CDR3 DNA: TGTGCCAGCAGCACAGGGGCGGGAGGCACCTACAATGAGCAGTTCTTC

clone size: .
CDR3 length: 15
J gene: TRBJ2-5
V gene: TRBV4-2
D gene: .
CDR3 protein: CASSPGRAGQETQYF
CDR3 DNA: TGTGCCAGCAGCCCTGGCAGGGCTGGCCAAGAGACCCAGTACTTC

clone size: once
CDR3 length: 16
J gene: TRBJ2-1
V gene: TRBV9
D gene: TRBD1
CDR3 protein: CASSVGDRSGYNEQFF
CDR3 DNA: TGTGCCAGCAGCGTAGGGGACAGGAGCGGCTACAATGAGCAGTTCTTC

clone size: .
CDR3 length: 12
J gene: TRBJ2-1
V gene: TRBV15
D gene: .
CDR3 protein: CATSEGVSEQFF
CDR3 DNA: TGTGCCACCTCCGAAGGGGTTAGTGAGCAGTTCTTC

clone size: .
CDR3 length: 14
J gene: TRBJ2-1
V gene: TRBV27
D gene: TRBD2
CDR3 protein: CASSGTSGSYEQFF
CDR3 DNA: TGTGCCAGCAGCGGGACTAGCGGGAGTTATGAGCAGTTCTTC

clone size: once
CDR3 length: 17
J gene: TRBJ1-1
V gene: TRBV5-4
D gene: .
CDR3 protein: CASTLSGDGLDYTEAFF
CDR3 DNA: TGTGCCAGCACCCTCTCGGGGGACGGCCTGGACTACACTGAAGCTTTCTTT

clone size: .
CDR3 length: 11
J gene: TRBJ1-1
V gene: TRBV20-1
D gene: .
CDR3 protein: CSAQTDTEAFF
CDR3 DNA: TGCAGTGCCCAGACAGACACTGAAGCTTTCTTT

clone size: .
CDR3 length: 14
J gene: TRBJ2-1
V gene: TRBV29-1
D gene: TRBD2
CDR3 protein: CSVWRLAGRNEQFF
CDR3 DNA: TGCAGCGTTTGGCGACTAGCGGGACGCAATGAGCAGTTCTTC

clone size: .
CDR3 length: 17
J gene: TRBJ2-1
V gene: TRBV4-1
D gene: TRBD1
CDR3 protein: CASSPGTGVDSYNEQFF
CDR3 DNA: TGCGCCAGCAGCCCCGGGACAGGGGTGGATTCCTACAATGAGCAGTTCTTC

clone size: .
CDR3 length: 15
J gene: TRBJ2-5
V gene: TRBV4-2
D gene: .
CDR3 protein: CASSQEARGGETQYF
CDR3 DNA: TGTGCCAGCAGCCAAGAAGCTCGCGGGGGCGAGACCCAGTACTTC

clone size: .
CDR3 length: 14
J gene: TRBJ2-5
V gene: TRBV6-1
D gene: .
CDR3 protein: CASSERGARETQYF
CDR3 DNA: TGTGCCAGCAGTGAACGGGGGGCGAGGGAGACCCAGTACTTC

clone size: .
CDR3 length: 15
J gene: TRBJ2-5
V gene: TRBV4-2
D gene: TRBD2
CDR3 protein: CASSQDGAGGETQYF
CDR3 DNA: TGTGCCAGCAGCCAAGATGGGGCGGGAGGAGAGACCCAGTACTTC

clone size: .
CDR3 length: 12
J gene: TRBJ1-2
V gene: TRBV30
D gene: .
CDR3 protein: CAWSTLTRGYTF
CDR3 DNA: TGTGCCTGGTCGACACTGACTAGGGGCTACACCTTC

clone size: .
CDR3 length: 14
J gene: TRBJ2-5
V gene: TRBV29-1
D gene: TRBD1
CDR3 protein: CSVGATGTEETQYF
CDR3 DNA: TGCAGCGTTGGAGCCACCGGGACAGAAGAGACCCAGTACTTC

clone size: .
CDR3 length: 16
J gene: TRBJ1-5
V gene: TRBV30
D gene: TRBD1
CDR3 protein: CAWRDHRGLGNQPQHF
CDR3 DNA: TGTGCCTGGAGGGATCACAGGGGGCTGGGCAATCAGCCCCAGCATTTT

clone size: .
CDR3 length: 16
J gene: TRBJ2-5
V gene: TRBV6-1
D gene: .
CDR3 protein: CASSERGTGIQETQYF
CDR3 DNA: TGTGCCAGCAGTGAACGGGGGACCGGGATCCAAGAGACCCAGTACTTC

clone size: .
CDR3 length: 19
J gene: TRBJ2-3
V gene: TRBV12-5
D gene: TRBD2
CDR3 protein: CASGLVLSSGRKSTDTQYF
CDR3 DNA: TGTGCTAGTGGTTTGGTACTGAGTAGCGGGAGGAAGAGCACAGATACGCAGTATTTT

clone size: .
CDR3 length: 17
J gene: TRBJ1-2
V gene: TRBV4-2
D gene: TRBD1
CDR3 protein: CASSQDHRDRGTDGYTF
CDR3 DNA: TGTGCCAGCAGCCAAGATCACCGGGACAGGGGAACGGATGGCTACACCTTC

clone size: .
CDR3 length: 13
J gene: TRBJ1-5
V gene: TRBV15
D gene: .
CDR3 protein: CATSRGEDQPQHF
CDR3 DNA: TGTGCCACCAGCAGGGGGGAGGATCAGCCCCAGCATTTT

clone size: .
CDR3 length: 15
J gene: TRBJ2-1
V gene: TRBV28
D gene: .
CDR3 protein: CASSLDLGGPNEQFF
CDR3 DNA: TGTGCCAGCAGTTTAGACCTCGGCGGGCCCAATGAGCAGTTCTTC

clone size: .
CDR3 length: 14
J gene: TRBJ2-4
V gene: TRBV28
D gene: .
CDR3 protein: CASSPRSAKNIQYF
CDR3 DNA: TGTGCCAGCAGTCCCAGATCAGCCAAAAACATTCAGTACTTC

clone size: .
CDR3 length: 11
J gene: TRBJ2-7
V gene: TRBV20-1
D gene: .
CDR3 protein: CTRGQTYEQYF
CDR3 DNA: TGCACGAGAGGACAGACCTACGAGCAGTACTTC

clone size: .
CDR3 length: 15
J gene: TRBJ2-1
V gene: TRBV19
D gene: .
CDR3 protein: CASSIIESYHNEQFF
CDR3 DNA: TGTGCCAGTAGTATAATAGAGTCATACCACAATGAGCAGTTCTTC

clone size: .
CDR3 length: 17
J gene: TRBJ1-2
V gene: TRBV4-1
D gene: .
CDR3 protein: CASSQPHEGWGNYGYTF
CDR3 DNA: TGCGCCAGCAGCCAGCCCCATGAGGGCTGGGGTAACTATGGCTACACCTTC

clone size: .
CDR3 length: 11
J gene: TRBJ1-1
V gene: TRBV6-4
D gene: .
CDR3 protein: CASMFTSAAFF
CDR3 DNA: TGTGCCAGCATGTTTACGAGTGCGGCTTTCTTT

clone size: .
CDR3 length: 14
J gene: TRBJ1-4
V gene: TRBV29-1
D gene: .
CDR3 protein: CSALPGRPNEKLFF
CDR3 DNA: TGCAGCGCCCTCCCGGGAAGGCCGAATGAAAAACTGTTTTTT

clone size: .
CDR3 length: 14
J gene: TRBJ2-5
V gene: TRBV27
D gene: .
CDR3 protein: CASSRSQDQETQYF
CDR3 DNA: TGTGCCAGCAGTCGGTCGCAGGATCAAGAGACCCAGTACTTC

clone size: .
CDR3 length: 16
J gene: TRBJ2-3
V gene: TRBV25-1
D gene: TRBD2
CDR3 protein: CASSPSGRGSTDTQYF
CDR3 DNA: TGTGCCAGCAGTCCGAGCGGGAGGGGGTCCACAGATACGCAGTATTTT

clone size: .
CDR3 length: 15
J gene: TRBJ1-5
V gene: TRBV4-1
D gene: .
CDR3 protein: CASSQDQQPHQPQHF
CDR3 DNA: TGCGCCAGCAGCCAAGATCAACAGCCCCATCAGCCCCAGCATTTT

clone size: .
CDR3 length: 13
J gene: TRBJ2-1
V gene: TRBV6-5
D gene: .
CDR3 protein: CASSRGGDNEQFF
CDR3 DNA: TGTGCCAGCAGCCGAGGGGGGGACAATGAGCAGTTCTTC

clone size: .
CDR3 length: 14
J gene: TRBJ2-1
V gene: TRBV5-4
D gene: TRBD2
CDR3 protein: CASSWEGSYNEQFF
CDR3 DNA: TGTGCCAGCAGCTGGGAGGGCTCTTACAATGAGCAGTTCTTC

clone size: .
CDR3 length: 15
J gene: TRBJ2-7
V gene: TRBV7-9
D gene: .
CDR3 protein: CASSLVGEVTYEQYF
CDR3 DNA: TGTGCCAGCAGCTTAGTCGGGGAGGTGACCTACGAGCAGTACTTC

clone size: .
CDR3 length: 17
J gene: TRBJ2-7
V gene: TRBV7-8
D gene: .
CDR3 protein: CASSLASSGVFLYEQYF
CDR3 DNA: TGTGCCAGCAGCTTAGCAAGCTCGGGGGTGTTCCTCTACGAGCAGTACTTC

clone size: .
CDR3 length: 16
J gene: TRBJ1-2
V gene: TRBV7-9
D gene: TRBD1
CDR3 protein: CASSLTRGGRRRGYTF
CDR3 DNA: TGTGCCAGCAGCTTGACCCGAGGGGGCCGCCGGAGGGGCTACACCTTC

clone size: .
CDR3 length: 13
J gene: TRBJ2-5
V gene: TRBV25-1
D gene: .
CDR3 protein: CASTQTGRETQYF
CDR3 DNA: TGTGCCAGCACACAAACAGGGCGTGAGACCCAGTACTTC